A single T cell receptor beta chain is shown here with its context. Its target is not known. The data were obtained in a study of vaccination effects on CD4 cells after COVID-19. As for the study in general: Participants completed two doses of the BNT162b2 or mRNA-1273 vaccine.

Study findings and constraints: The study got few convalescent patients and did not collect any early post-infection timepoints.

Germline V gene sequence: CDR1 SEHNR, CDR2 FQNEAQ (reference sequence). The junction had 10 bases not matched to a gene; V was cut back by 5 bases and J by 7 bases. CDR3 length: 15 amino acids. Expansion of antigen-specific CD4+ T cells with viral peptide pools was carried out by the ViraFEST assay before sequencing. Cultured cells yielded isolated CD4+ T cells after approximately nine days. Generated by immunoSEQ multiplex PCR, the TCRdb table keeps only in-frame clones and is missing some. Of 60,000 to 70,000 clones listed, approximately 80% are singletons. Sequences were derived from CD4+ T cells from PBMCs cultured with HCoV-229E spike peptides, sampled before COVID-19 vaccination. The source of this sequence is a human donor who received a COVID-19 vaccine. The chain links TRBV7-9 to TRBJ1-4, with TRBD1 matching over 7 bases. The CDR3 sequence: CASSERQGSSEKLFF. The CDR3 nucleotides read TGTGCCAGCAGCGAGCGACAGGGTAGTAGTGAAAAACTGTTTTTT.